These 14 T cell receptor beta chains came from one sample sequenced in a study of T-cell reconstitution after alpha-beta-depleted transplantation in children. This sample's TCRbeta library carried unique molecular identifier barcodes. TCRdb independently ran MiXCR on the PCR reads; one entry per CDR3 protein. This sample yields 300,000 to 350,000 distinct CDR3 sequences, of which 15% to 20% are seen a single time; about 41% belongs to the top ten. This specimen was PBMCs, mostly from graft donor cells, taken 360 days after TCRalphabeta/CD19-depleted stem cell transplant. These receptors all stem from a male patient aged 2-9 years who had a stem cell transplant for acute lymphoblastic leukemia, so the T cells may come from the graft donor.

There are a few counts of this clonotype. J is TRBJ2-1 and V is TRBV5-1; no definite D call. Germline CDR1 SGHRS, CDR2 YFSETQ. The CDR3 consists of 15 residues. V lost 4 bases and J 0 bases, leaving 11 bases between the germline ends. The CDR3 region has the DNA TGCGCCAGCAGCCTTGTCCAGAGCTCCTACAATGAGCAGTTCTTC. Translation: CASSLVQSSYNEQFF.

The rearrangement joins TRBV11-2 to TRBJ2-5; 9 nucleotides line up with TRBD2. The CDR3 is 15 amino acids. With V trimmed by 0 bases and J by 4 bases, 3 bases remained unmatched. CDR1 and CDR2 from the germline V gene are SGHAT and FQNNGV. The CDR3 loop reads CASSLDLAGRETQYF. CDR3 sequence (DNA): TGTGCCAGCAGCTTAGACCTAGCGGGAAGAGAGACCCAGTACTTC.

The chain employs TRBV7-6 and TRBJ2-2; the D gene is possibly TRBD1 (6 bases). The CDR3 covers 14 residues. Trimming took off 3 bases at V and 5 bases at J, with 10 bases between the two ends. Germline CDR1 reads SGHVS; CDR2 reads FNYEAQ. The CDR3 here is CASSFLTGTGELFF. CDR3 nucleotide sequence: TGTGCCAGCAGCTTCCTAACAGGGACCGGGGAGCTGTTTTTT.

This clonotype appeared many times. CDR3: CASSSTSVNAGELFF. DNA for the CDR3: TGTGCCAGCAGCTCTACTAGCGTAAACGCCGGGGAGCTGTTTTTT. The rearrangement joins TRBV12-3 or TRBV12-4 to TRBJ2-2; the match to TRBD2 covers 7 bases. The length of the CDR3 is 15 residues. J lost 6 bases, V lost 6 bases, and 10 bases had no gene match.

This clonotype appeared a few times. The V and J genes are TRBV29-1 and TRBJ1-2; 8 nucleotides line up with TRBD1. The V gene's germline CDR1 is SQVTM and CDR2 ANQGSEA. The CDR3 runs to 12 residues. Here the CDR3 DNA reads TGCAGTGCAGGGGGCTGGGACTATGGCTACACCTTC. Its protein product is CSAGGWDYGYTF. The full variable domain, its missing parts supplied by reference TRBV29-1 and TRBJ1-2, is SAVISQKPSRDICQRGTSLTIQCQVDSQVTMMFWYRQQPGQSLTLIATANQGSEATYESGFVIDKFPISRPNLTFSTLTVSNMSPEDSSIYLCSAGGWDYGYTFGSGTRLTVV.

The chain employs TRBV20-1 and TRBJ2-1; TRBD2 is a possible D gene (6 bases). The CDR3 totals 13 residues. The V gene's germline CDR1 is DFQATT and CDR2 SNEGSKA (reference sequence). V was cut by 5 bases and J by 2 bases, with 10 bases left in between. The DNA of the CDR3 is TGCAGTGCTCGACTAGACGCCTACAATGAGCAGTTCTTC. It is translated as CSARLDAYNEQFF.

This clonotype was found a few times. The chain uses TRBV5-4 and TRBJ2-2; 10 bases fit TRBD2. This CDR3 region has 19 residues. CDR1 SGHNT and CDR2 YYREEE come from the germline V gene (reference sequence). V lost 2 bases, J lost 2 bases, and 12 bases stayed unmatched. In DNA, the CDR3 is TGTGCCAGCAGCTTTCAGCGGGAGGGCCAAGGGAGTAACACCGGGGAGCTGTTTTTT. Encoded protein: CASSFQREGQGSNTGELFF.

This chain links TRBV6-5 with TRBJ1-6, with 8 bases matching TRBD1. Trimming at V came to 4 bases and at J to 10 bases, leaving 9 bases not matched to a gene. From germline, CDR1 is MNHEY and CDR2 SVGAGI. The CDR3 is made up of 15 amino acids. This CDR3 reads CASSSRWDRTSPLHF. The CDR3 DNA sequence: TGTGCCAGCAGTTCCCGATGGGACAGGACCTCACCCCTCCACTTT.

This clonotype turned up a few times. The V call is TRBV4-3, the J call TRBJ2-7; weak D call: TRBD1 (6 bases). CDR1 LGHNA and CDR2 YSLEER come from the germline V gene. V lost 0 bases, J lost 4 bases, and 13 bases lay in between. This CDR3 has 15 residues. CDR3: CASSQDPGQSYEQYF. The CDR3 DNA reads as TGCGCCAGCAGCCAAGATCCCGGACAGTCATACGAGCAGTACTTC.

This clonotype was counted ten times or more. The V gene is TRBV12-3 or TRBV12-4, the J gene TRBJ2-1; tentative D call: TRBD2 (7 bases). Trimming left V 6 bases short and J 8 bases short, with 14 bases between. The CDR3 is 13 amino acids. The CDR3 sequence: CASSHSGGDEQFF. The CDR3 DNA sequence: TGTGCCAGCAGCCATTCGGGGGGCGATGAGCAGTTCTTC.

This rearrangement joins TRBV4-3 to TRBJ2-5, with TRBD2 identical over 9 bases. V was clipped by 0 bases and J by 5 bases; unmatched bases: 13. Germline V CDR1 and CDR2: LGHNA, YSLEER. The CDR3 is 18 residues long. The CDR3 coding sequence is TGCGCCAGCAGCCAAGAGGGGGGGTTAGCGGGAGTAACGGAGACCCAGTACTTC. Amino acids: CASSQEGGLAGVTETQYF.

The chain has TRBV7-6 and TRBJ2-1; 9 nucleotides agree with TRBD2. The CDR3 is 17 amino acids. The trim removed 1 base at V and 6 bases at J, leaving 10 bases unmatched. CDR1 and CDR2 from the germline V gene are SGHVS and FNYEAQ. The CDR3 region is CASSLVVGLAGINEQFF. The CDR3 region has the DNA TGTGCCAGCAGCTTAGTGGTCGGTCTAGCGGGGATCAATGAGCAGTTCTTC.

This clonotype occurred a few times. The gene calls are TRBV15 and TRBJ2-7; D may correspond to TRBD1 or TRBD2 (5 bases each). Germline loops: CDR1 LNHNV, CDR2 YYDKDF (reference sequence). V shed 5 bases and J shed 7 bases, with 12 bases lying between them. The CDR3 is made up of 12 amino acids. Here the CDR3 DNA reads TGTGCCACCAGCCCCGCAGGGAGAGAGCAGTACTTC. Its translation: CATSPAGREQYF.

The CDR3 spells CASSPSGGVNQPQHF. The CDR3 region has the DNA TGTGCCAGCTCACCCTCGGGGGGGGTTAATCAGCCCCAGCATTTT. This rearrangement joins TRBV18 to TRBJ1-5, with D tentatively TRBD1 (5 bases). From germline, CDR1 is KGHSH and CDR2 LQKENI. The CDR3 contains 15 residues. V was cut by 3 bases and J by 4 bases, with 13 bases left in between.